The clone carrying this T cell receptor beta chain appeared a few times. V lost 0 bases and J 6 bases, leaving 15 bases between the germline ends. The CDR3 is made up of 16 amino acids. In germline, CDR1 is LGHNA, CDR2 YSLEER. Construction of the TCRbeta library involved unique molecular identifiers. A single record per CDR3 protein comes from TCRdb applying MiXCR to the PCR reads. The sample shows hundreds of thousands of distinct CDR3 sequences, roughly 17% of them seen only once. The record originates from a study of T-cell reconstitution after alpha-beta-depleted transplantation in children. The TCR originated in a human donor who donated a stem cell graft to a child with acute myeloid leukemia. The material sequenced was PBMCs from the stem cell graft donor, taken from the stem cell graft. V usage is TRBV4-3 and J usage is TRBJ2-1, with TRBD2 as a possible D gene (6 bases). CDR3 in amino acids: CASSQDRRLARNEQFF. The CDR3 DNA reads TGCGCCAGCAGCCAAGATCGGCGCCTAGCGCGCAATGAGCAGTTCTTC.